These T cell receptor beta chains were read from a single sample in a study of control samples from healthy donors and cancer patients. The assay was immunoSEQ multiplex PCR, and TCRdb's table has in-frame clones only and misses some. The repertoire includes over 60,000 clones, roughly 90% of them detected once, and 1.5% to 2% sits in the top ten. The sample was PBMCs. The source is a woman in her sixties or seventies with head and neck cancer. Each CDR3 is given with its conserved first and last residue. D genes are given only for firm matches. Clone size is given for some rows only: seen once, a few or many times, or a class if the clone is expanded.

TRBV2	TRBD1	TRBJ1-1	once	TGTGCCAGCAGTGAGGGATTCCCCGGGACAGGCATTGAAGCTTTCTTT	CASSEGFPGTGIEAFF
TRBV20-1	.	TRBJ1-1	.	TGCAGTGCTAGTGCCGGGGCTAACACTGAAGCTTTCTTT	CSASAGANTEAFF
TRBV11-2	TRBD1	TRBJ2-1	once	TGTGCCAGCAGCTTAGATTTGGGACAGGGATACAATGAGCAGTTCTTC	CASSLDLGQGYNEQFF
TRBV5-1	TRBD1	TRBJ1-1	.	TGCGCTAGCAGGAGGACAGGTAACACTGAAGCTTTCTTT	CASRRTGNTEAFF
TRBV19	.	TRBJ1-5	.	TGTGCCAGTAGCCCAAGGGATCAGCCCCAGCATTTT	CASSPRDQPQHF
TRBV5-6	.	TRBJ2-5	.	TGTGCCAGCAGCTTGCTCCAACAAGAGACCCAGTACTTC	CASSLLQQETQYF
TRBV7-7	TRBD2	TRBJ2-5	.	TGTGCCAGCAGCCCGGGGGCGGGGGGCGGAGAGACCCAGTACTTC	CASSPGAGGGETQYF
TRBV11-1	TRBD1	TRBJ2-7	.	TGTGCCAGCAGATATGCGACAGGGGGCGACTCCTACGAGCAGTACTTC	CASRYATGGDSYEQYF
TRBV5-1	.	TRBJ2-7	.	TGCGCCAGCAGCAGACCGGGACAAGCCTACGAGCAGTACTTC	CASSRPGQAYEQYF
TRBV5-4	.	TRBJ1-2	.	TGTGCCAGCAGCTTCCCGACAGACTCTAACTATGGCTACACCTTC	CASSFPTDSNYGYTF
TRBV6-5	.	TRBJ1-5	.	TGTGCCAGCAGTTTTTATAGGGGTCAGCCCCAGCATTTT	CASSFYRGQPQHF
TRBV11-3	.	TRBJ1-1	.	TGTGCCAGCAGTATGGGAACCAACACTGAAGCTTTCTTT	CASSMGTNTEAFF
TRBV19	.	TRBJ1-4	.	TGTGCCAGTAGTTTCCTTGCCGGGGCTAATGAAAAACTGTTTTTT	CASSFLAGANEKLFF
TRBV7-6	TRBD1	TRBJ1-6	once	TGTGCCAGCAGCCCCGGGACAGGGGGCTATAATTCACCCCTCCACTTT	CASSPGTGGYNSPLHF
TRBV6-4	TRBD2	TRBJ2-3	.	TGTGCCAGCAGTGACGGACTAGCGGGAGGGCGTTTGTATTTT	CASSDGLAGGRLYF
TRBV14	.	TRBJ2-7	.	TGTGCCAGCAGCCAAGAGTGGGCCTTGGGCGAGCAGTACTTC	CASSQEWALGEQYF
TRBV27	TRBD1	TRBJ2-7	once	TGTGCCAGTACGAACAGGGGTTATCTCAACGAGCAGTACTTC	CASTNRGYLNEQYF
TRBV29-1	.	TRBJ2-1	.	TGCAGCGTTGCCGACATCTCCTACAATGAGCAGTTCTTC	CSVADISYNEQFF
TRBV5-4	.	TRBJ2-7	.	TGTGCCAGCAGCCTGGACGTAAAGAAGCTCGCCGAGCAGTACTTC	CASSLDVKKLAEQYF
TRBV6-4	TRBD2	TRBJ2-3	.	TGTGCCAGCAGTGAGACTAGCGGGAGCGCAGATACGCAGTATTTT	CASSETSGSADTQYF
TRBV3-1/TRBV3-2	.	TRBJ2-5	.	TGTGCCAGCAGCCAAGGAATCGACGGGATGGAGACCCAGTACTTC	CASSQGIDGMETQYF
TRBV5-1	.	TRBJ1-6	.	TGCGCCAGCAGCTTGGGAAGTAACAGCATGAATTCACCCCTCCACTTT	CASSLGSNSMNSPLHF